The 18 T cell receptor beta chains reported below all come from one sample, sequenced in a study of Graves' ophthalmopathy and Graves' hyperthyroidism. RNA transcripts yielded amplified TCR beta CDR3 regions. Following a first-round RT-PCR that used HTBI primers, a second-round multiplex PCR was carried out. From the multiplex PCR reads, TCRdb called clonotypes with MiXCR, one entry per CDR3 protein. The sample lists about 220,000 distinct CDR3 sequences, around a fifth occurring once. The sequenced sample was peripheral blood. These receptors all come from a woman between 45 and 65 years old with Graves' ophthalmopathy.

This clonotype has at least ten counts. The chain uses TRBV10-3 and TRBJ1-5; 7 bases agree with TRBD1. Germline values: CDR1 ENHRY, CDR2 SYGVKD. The trim removed 3 bases at V and 3 bases at J, leaving 8 bases unmatched. This CDR3 comprises 16 residues. The CDR3 DNA reads as TGTGCCATCAGTGAAAGAGACAGGGCGGCCAATCAGCCCCAGCATTTT. Residues: CAISERDRAANQPQHF.

This clonotype was seen many times. The chain has TRBV6-1 and TRBJ2-5, with TRBD1 as a possible D gene (5 bases). This CDR3 has 13 amino acids. From germline, CDR1 is MNHNS and CDR2 SASEGT. The V end was cut by 4 bases, the J end by 4 bases, with 10 bases between. The CDR3 bases are TGTGCCAGCAGTGTTAGGGGTGGAGAGACCCAGTACTTC. As protein: CASSVRGGETQYF.

The chain combines TRBV30 with TRBJ1-6; D is uncertain. The V end lost 3 bases, the J end lost 10 bases, and 13 bases lay between the germline ends. Germline assignment: CDR1 GTSNPN and CDR2 SVGIG (reference sequence). CDR3 size: 13 residues. CDR3 in DNA: TGTGCCTGGAGCACAAGCGGGAACTCACCCCTCCACTTT. Amino acids: CAWSTSGNSPLHF.

This clonotype has a count of ten or more. The rearrangement links TRBV5-1 to TRBJ2-7; D unclear. Germline V gene lookup returns CDR1 SGHRS and CDR2 YFSETQ. The CDR3 has 12 residues. Trimming took off 0 bases at V and 4 bases at J, with 5 bases between the two ends. CDR3 protein: CASSLGLYEQYF. CDR3 DNA: TGCGCCAGCAGCTTGGGCCTGTACGAGCAGTACTTC.

This chain joins TRBV28 and TRBJ2-7; no reliable D call. The CDR3 sequence is 11 residues long. Germline V gene lookup returns CDR1 MDHEN and CDR2 SYDVKM. Deletions cut 6 bases from V and 11 bases from J, with 14 bases between. CDR3 in DNA: TGTGCCAGCAGATCCACAGACTTGGAGTACTTC. It codes for CASRSTDLEYF.

This clonotype was detected ten times or more. The V and J genes are TRBV19 and TRBJ2-7, with 10 nucleotides matching TRBD2. The CDR3 loop spans 15 amino acids. Germline V lookup: CDR1 LNHDA, CDR2 SQIVND (reference sequence). V lost 3 bases, J lost 3 bases, and 5 bases stayed unmatched. The DNA of the CDR3 is TGTGCCAGTAGTATCGGTCGGACTAGCGGCTACGAGCAGTACTTC. This sequence encodes CASSIGRTSGYEQYF.

This clonotype was seen at least ten times. This chain joins TRBV9 and TRBJ1-1, with 11 bases that match TRBD1. Germline V CDR1 and CDR2: SGDLS, YYNGEE. The V gene end was trimmed by 4 bases and the J gene end by 5 bases; junction bases not matched to a gene: 7. The CDR3 covers 15 residues. The CDR3 sequence is CASSLPGTGGTEAFF. DNA of the CDR3: TGTGCCAGCAGCCTACCCGGGACAGGGGGGACTGAAGCTTTCTTT.

This clonotype was picked up a small number of times. The chain links TRBV27 to TRBJ2-7, with 10 nucleotides matching TRBD2. The CDR3 length is 15 residues. Looked up from germline, CDR1 is MNHEY and CDR2 is SMNVEV (reference sequence). Trimming at V came to 4 bases and at J to 1 base, leaving 4 bases not matched to a gene. CDR3 nucleotides: TGTGCCAGCAGTTCGGGACTAGCGAATTCCTACGAGCAGTACTTC. Residues: CASSSGLANSYEQYF.

The chain employs TRBV7-2 and TRBJ1-5; D is perhaps TRBD1 (6 bases). The V gene lost 4 bases and the J gene lost 5 bases, with 9 bases spanning the gap. The CDR3 runs to 13 residues. The germline gives CDR1 SGHTA, CDR2 FQGNSA. CDR3 amino acids: CASSSNRDQPQHF. DNA for the CDR3: TGTGCCAGCAGCTCGAACAGGGATCAGCCCCAGCATTTT.

This clonotype was counted at least ten times. A much larger clone lies a single base off, so this may be a read error. The conserved closing phenylalanine or tryptophan is absent in this CDR3, likely reflecting a read error. The J gene is TRBJ2-7, the V gene TRBV7-9; 7 bases are shared with TRBD2. Germline loops: CDR1 SEHNR, CDR2 FQNEAQ (reference sequence). The CDR3 extends over 14 amino acids. With 4 bases clipped from V and 2 bases from J, the junction kept 5 bases outside the gene matches. The DNA for the CDR3 is TGTGCCAGCAGCTCTAGCGGCTTCCCCTACGAGCAGTACCTC. Its translation is CASSSSGFPYEQYL.

V is TRBV28 and J is TRBJ1-1, with 7 bases that match TRBD1. Looked up from germline, CDR1 is MDHEN and CDR2 is SYDVKM. After removal of 1 base from V and 6 bases from J, the junction contained 5 bases not matched to a gene. The CDR3 sequence is 14 residues long. The CDR3 region is CASSLLGGGPEAFF. The DNA for the CDR3 is TGTGCCAGCAGTTTATTAGGAGGGGGCCCTGAAGCTTTCTTT.

The chain uses TRBV9 and TRBJ1-6; maybe TRBD1 (5 bases). CDR1 and CDR2 (germline): SGDLS, YYNGEE. CDR3 length equals 14 residues. The germline V and J ends were trimmed by 0 bases and 8 bases, with 9 bases remaining between them. The CDR3 nucleotides are TGTGCCAGCAGCGTAGTAGGGGTGGATTCACCCCTCCACTTT. Residues: CASSVVGVDSPLHF.

This chain's CDR3 is CASSYRSRNTEAFF. Here the CDR3 DNA reads TGTGCCAGCAGTTACCGGAGTCGGAACACTGAAGCTTTCTTT. The rearrangement joins TRBV6-5 to TRBJ1-1; D call uncertain. There are 14 residues in the CDR3. V lost 2 bases and J 1 base, leaving 8 bases between the germline ends. Germline V gene data show CDR1 as MNHEY and CDR2 as SVGAGI.

This chain uses TRBV3-1 with TRBJ2-7; D may be TRBD1 or TRBD2 (5 bases each). Deletions cut 4 bases from V and 3 bases from J, with 13 bases between. Germline values: CDR1 LGHDT, CDR2 YNNKEL (reference sequence). The CDR3 is 14 residues long. The CDR3 loop reads CASSPWDGDYEQYF. DNA of the CDR3: TGTGCCAGCAGCCCGTGGGACGGAGACTACGAGCAGTACTTC.

In its sample, this clonotype was seen many times. The V call is TRBV15, the J call TRBJ1-2, with a possible D match to TRBD1 (5 bases). The CDR3 loop spans 13 amino acids. Germline values: CDR1 LNHNV, CDR2 YYDKDF (reference sequence). V dropped 1 base and J dropped 3 bases, with 6 bases sitting between them. CDR3 nucleotide sequence: TGTGCCACCAGCAGAGCGACAGACTATGGCTACACCTTC. The encoded protein is CATSRATDYGYTF.

The chain employs TRBV28 and TRBJ2-4, with TRBD2 matching 12 bases. J gave up 0 bases and V 2 bases, and 5 bases lay outside the gene matches. This CDR3 spans 18 amino acids. Germline V gives CDR1 MDHEN, CDR2 SYDVKM. The CDR3 loop is CASSLLLAGGLAKNIQYF. As DNA, the CDR3 is TGTGCCAGCAGTTTACTCCTAGCGGGAGGGCTAGCCAAAAACATTCAGTACTTC. The full variable domain, its missing parts supplied by reference TRBV28 and TRBJ2-4, is DVKVTQSSRYLVKRTGEKVFLECVQDMDHENMFWYRQDPGLGLRLIYFSYDVKMKEKGDIPEGYSVSREKKERFSLILESASTNQTSMYLCASSLLLAGGLAKNIQYFGAGTRLSVL.

The rearrangement uses TRBV9 and TRBJ2-2; D is unclear. V lost 0 bases to trimming and J lost 5 bases, with 8 bases between them. The CDR3 has 14 residues. Germline-derived CDR1 and CDR2 are SGDLS and YYNGEE. CDR3 coding DNA: TGTGCCAGCAGCGTAGGCATTCCAACCGGGGAGCTGTTTTTT. It specifies CASSVGIPTGELFF.

This clonotype occurred many times. The chain combines TRBV7-9 with TRBJ2-4; D is undetermined. Germline CDR1 is SEHNR and CDR2 is FQNEAQ (reference sequence). Trimming took 2 bases from V and 7 from J, leaving 18 bases between them. The CDR3 is 16 residues long. The CDR3 loop is CASSLLYGETLNIQYF. CDR3 nucleotide sequence: TGTGCCAGCAGCTTATTGTACGGAGAAACGCTCAACATTCAGTACTTC.